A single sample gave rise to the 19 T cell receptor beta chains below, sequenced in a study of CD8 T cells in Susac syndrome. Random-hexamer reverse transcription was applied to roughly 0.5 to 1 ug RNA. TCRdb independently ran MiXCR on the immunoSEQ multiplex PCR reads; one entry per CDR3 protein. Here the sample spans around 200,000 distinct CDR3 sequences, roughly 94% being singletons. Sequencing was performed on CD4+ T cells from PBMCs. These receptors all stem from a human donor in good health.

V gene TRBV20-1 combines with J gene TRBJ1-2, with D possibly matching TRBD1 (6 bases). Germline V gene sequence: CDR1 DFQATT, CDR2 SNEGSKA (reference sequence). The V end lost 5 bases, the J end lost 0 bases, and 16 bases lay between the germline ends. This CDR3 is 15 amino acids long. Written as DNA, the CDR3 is TGCAGTGCTCACACGACAGGCTTGACTAACTATGGCTACACCTTC. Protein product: CSAHTTGLTNYGYTF.

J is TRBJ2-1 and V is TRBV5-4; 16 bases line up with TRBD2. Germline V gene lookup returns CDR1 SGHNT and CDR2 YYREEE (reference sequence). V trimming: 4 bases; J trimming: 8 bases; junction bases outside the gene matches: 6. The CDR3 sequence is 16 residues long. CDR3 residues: CASSGTSGRDGDEQFF. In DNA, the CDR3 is TGTGCCAGCAGCGGGACTAGCGGGAGGGATGGCGATGAGCAGTTCTTC.

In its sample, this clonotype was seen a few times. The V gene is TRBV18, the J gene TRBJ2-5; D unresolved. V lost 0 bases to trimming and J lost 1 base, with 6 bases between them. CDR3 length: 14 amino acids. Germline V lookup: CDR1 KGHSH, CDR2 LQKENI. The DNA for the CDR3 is TGTGCCAGCTCACCACCCAGTTTCCAAGAGACCCAGTACTTC. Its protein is CASSPPSFQETQYF.

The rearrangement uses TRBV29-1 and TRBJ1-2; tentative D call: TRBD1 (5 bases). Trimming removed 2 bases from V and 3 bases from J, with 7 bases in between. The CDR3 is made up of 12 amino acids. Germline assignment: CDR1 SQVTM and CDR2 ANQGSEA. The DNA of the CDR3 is TGCAGCGTTGAACGACAGTACTATGGCTACACCTTC. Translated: CSVERQYYGYTF.

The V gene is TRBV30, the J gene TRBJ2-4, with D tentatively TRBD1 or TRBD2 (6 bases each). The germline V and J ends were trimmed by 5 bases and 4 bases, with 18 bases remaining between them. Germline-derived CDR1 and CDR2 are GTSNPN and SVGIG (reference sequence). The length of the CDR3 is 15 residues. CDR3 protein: CAWAQGRGVKNIQYF. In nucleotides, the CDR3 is TGTGCCTGGGCACAGGGAAGGGGGGTAAAAAACATTCAGTACTTC.

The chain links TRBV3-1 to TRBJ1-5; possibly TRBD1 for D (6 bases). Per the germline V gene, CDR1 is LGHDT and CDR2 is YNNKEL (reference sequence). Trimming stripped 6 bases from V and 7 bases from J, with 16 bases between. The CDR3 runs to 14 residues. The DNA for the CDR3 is TGTGCCAGCAGTCCCCGGGGGCAGGAACAGCCCCAGCATTTT. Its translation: CASSPRGQEQPQHF.

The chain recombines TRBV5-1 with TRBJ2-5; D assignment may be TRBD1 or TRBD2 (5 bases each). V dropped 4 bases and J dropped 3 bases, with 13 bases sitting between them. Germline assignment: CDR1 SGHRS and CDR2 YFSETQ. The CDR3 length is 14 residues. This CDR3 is CASSLGTSEETQYF. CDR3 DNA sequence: TGCGCCAGCAGCCTCGGGACGTCTGAAGAGACCCAGTACTTC.

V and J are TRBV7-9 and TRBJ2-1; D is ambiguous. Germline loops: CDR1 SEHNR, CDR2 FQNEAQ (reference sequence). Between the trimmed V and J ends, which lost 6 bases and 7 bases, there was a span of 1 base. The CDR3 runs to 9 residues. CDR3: CASRNEQFF. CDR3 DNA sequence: TGTGCCAGCAGGAATGAGCAGTTCTTC. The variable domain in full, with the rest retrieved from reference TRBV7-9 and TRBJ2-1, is DTGVSQNPRHKITKRGQNVTFRCDPISEHNRLYWYRQTLGQGPEFLTYFQNEAQLEKSRLLSDRFSAERPKGSFSTLEIQRTEQGDSAMYLCASRNEQFFGPGTRLTVL.

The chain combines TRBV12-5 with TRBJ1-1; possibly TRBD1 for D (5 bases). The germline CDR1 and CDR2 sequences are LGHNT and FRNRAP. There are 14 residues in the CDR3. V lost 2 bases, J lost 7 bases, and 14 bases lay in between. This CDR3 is CASGLLGTADEAFF. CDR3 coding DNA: TGTGCTAGTGGTTTGTTAGGGACGGCTGATGAAGCTTTCTTT.

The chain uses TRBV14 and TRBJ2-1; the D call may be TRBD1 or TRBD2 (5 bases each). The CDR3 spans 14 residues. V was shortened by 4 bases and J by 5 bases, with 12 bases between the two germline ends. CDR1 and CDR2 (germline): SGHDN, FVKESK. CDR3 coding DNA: TGTGCCAGCAGCCTACGGGACGGTCACAATGAGCAGTTCTTC. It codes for CASSLRDGHNEQFF.

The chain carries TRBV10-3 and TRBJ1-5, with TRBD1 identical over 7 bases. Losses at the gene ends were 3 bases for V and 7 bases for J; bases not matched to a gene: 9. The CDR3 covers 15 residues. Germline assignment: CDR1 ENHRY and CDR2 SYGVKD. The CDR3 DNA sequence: TGTGCCATCAGTGAAGGAGGGGACAGTTGGCAGCCCCAGCATTTT. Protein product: CAISEGGDSWQPQHF.

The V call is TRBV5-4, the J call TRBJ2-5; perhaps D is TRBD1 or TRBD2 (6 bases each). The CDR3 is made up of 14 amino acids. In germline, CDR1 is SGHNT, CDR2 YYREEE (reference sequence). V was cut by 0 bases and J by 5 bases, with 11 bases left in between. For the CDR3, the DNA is TGTGCCAGCAGCTTGGCGGGGGCCGGGGAGACCCAGTACTTC. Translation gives CASSLAGAGETQYF.

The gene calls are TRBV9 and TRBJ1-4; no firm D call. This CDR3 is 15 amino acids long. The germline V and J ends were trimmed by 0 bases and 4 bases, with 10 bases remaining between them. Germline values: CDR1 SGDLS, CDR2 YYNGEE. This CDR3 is CASSVEPSSNEKLFF. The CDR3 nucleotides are TGTGCCAGCAGCGTAGAGCCCTCAAGTAATGAAAAACTGTTTTTT.

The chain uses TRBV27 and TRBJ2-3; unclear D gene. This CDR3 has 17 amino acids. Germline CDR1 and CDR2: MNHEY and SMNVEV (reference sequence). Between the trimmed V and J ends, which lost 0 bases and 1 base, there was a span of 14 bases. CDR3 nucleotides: TGTGCCAGCAGTTTATCGGGATGGGGAAGAGGCACAGATACGCAGTATTTT. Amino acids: CASSLSGWGRGTDTQYF.

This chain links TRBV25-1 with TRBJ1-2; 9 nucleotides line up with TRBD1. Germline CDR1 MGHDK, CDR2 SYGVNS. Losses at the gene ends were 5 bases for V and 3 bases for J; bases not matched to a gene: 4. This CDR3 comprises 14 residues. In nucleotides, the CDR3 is TGTGCCAGCAGTTGGACAGGGGCTGACTATGGCTACACCTTC. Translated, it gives CASSWTGADYGYTF.

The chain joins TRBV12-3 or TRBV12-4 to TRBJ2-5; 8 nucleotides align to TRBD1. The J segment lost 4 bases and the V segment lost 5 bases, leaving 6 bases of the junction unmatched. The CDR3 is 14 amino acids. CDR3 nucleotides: TGTGCCAGCAGTGCGACAGGGGAAGTAGAGACCCAGTACTTC. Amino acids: CASSATGEVETQYF.

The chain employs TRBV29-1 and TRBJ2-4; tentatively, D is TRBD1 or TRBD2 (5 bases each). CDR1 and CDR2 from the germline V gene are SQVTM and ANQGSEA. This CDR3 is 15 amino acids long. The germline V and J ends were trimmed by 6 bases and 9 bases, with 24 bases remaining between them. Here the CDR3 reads CSVAHGSGTRSIQYF. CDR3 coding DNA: TGCAGCGTCGCTCACGGCTCAGGGACCCGCAGCATTCAGTACTTC.

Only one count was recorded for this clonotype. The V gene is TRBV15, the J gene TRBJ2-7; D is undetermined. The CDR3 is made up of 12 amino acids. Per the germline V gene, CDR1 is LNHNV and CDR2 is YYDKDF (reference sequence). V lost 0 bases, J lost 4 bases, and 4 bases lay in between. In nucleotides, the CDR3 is TGTGCCACCAGCAGAGATACGTACGAGCAGTACTTC. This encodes CATSRDTYEQYF.

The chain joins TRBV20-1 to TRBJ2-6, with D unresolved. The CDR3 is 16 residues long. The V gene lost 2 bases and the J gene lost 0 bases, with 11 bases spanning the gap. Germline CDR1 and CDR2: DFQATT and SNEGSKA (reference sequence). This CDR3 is CSARPGLRSGANVLTF. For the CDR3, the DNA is TGCAGTGCTAGACCCGGGCTGCGCTCTGGGGCCAACGTCCTGACTTTC.